A selection of T cell receptor beta chains follows, all from one sample in a study of T cells after yellow fever vaccination. MiXCR was run by TCRdb on the 5' RACE reads, yielding one entry per CDR3 protein. The sample records some 120,000 distinct CDR3 sequences, nearly 7.5% being singletons. The material was CD4+ T cells sorted from PBMCs, obtained 10 to 11 days after the first yellow fever vaccination. Receptors originate from a man between 18 and 29 years old who received the YFV17D yellow fever vaccine. Both conserved end residues are part of each CDR3.

CDR3 protein | V gene
CASSQGGQGSDTQYF | TRBV4-3
CASSPARGGQEQETQYF | TRBV18
CASSPGRGGAINEQFF | TRBV12-3/TRBV12-4
CASSPVEVDIYEQYF | TRBV18
CASSPDVNYGYTF | TRBV5-1
CASSFVDDTGELFF | TRBV5-4
CASGRGLAGGFSTDTQYF | TRBV27
CASSPRQGGGYTF | TRBV7-2
CASSPGGWEQFF | TRBV7-2
CASSLVELSPLHF | TRBV11-2
CASKGRGVLDTQYF | TRBV7-2
CASSSGTATVNYGYTF | TRBV5-5
CASRQGENEKLFF | TRBV10-3
CASSLFSWRLDQSSYEQYF | TRBV5-1
CASSQGGFRTGELFF | TRBV4-2
CASSLSSGGYNEQFF | TRBV5-1
CASSLRPTDNYGYTF | TRBV7-2
CASSIQGTPLHF | TRBV7-2
CASKRTGGYEQYF | TRBV6-2/TRBV6-3
CASSQPTGADTQYF | TRBV4-1
CASSRQGSGSDQSLTGELFF | TRBV5-1
CASSLAAGPSTDTQYF | TRBV7-2
CASSLGWPLGTEAFF | TRBV7-3
CASSLWGDPGANVLTF | TRBV7-2
CASSPRGGPYGYTF | TRBV5-1
CASSAGTVPGELFF | TRBV9
CASLQVPLSSGANVLTF | TRBV7-9
CASSSATGNSPLHF | TRBV28
CASSPPRAETQYF | TRBV5-1
CASSFEQGTGELFF | TRBV7-2
CASSLRDRRTEAFF | TRBV6-5
CASSFLSGNDQPQHF | TRBV5-1
CATRGSGQPQHF | TRBV24-1
CASSLALCSQETQYF | TRBV5-7
CASSPLGQFNTEAFF | TRBV5-4
CASSQDYPSGLREQYF | TRBV4-1
CASSIGSSYNSPLHF | TRBV7-9
CASSSTGAERQHF | TRBV28
CASHRRGYTDTQYF | TRBV19
CASSELGSRHEQFF | TRBV2
CASSLVPAGANNEQFF | TRBV5-1
CASSSRGRGQPQHF | TRBV5-5
CASSLEGARYNEQFF | TRBV5-1
CASSTSSGANVLTF | TRBV3-1
CASSRFPYEQYF | TRBV6-2/TRBV6-3
CASSGGIQETQYF | TRBV5-1
CASSFRGQGESSPLHF | TRBV27
CASSQASGDLAQYF | TRBV3-1
CASSPGNTDTQYF | TRBV7-3
CASSTLRRGIADTQYF | TRBV19
CASSLEPSNEKLFF | TRBV5-4